This T cell receptor (beta chain) was documented in a study of cytomegalovirus exposure and HLA in healthy donors. Trimming left V 0 bases short and J 8 bases short, with 8 bases between. The germline gives CDR1 LNHNV, CDR2 YYDKDF (reference sequence). The CDR3 loop spans 13 amino acids. Findings and limits, study-wide: Analysis performed later found 15,000 or so TCR beta sequences associated with HLA alleles at 0.05 false discovery rate. The authors reported that TCR beta sequences could predict HLA-A and HLA-B alleles. These predictions were accurate for most subjects in the first cohort.

The study ran its PCR with 60 Vbeta and 13 Jbeta primers. Source study methods: The authors later counted about 80 million unique TCR beta chains, approximately 10 million of them shared. The assay was immunoSEQ multiplex PCR, and TCRdb's table has in-frame clones only and misses some. V and J calls and clone size are those listed in that table; D and trimming were worked out from the DNA. The sample shows about 100,000 clones, roughly four fifths of them seen only once. On this clone: Its matching antigen is unknown.

The chain employs TRBV15 and TRBJ2-1, with unresolved D. The TCR sequence derives from a male donor in good health and CMV-seropositive. Input material: PBMCs. Here the CDR3 reads CATSRDAEYEQFF. In DNA, the CDR3 is TGTGCCACCAGCAGAGATGCGGAGTATGAGCAGTTCTTC.